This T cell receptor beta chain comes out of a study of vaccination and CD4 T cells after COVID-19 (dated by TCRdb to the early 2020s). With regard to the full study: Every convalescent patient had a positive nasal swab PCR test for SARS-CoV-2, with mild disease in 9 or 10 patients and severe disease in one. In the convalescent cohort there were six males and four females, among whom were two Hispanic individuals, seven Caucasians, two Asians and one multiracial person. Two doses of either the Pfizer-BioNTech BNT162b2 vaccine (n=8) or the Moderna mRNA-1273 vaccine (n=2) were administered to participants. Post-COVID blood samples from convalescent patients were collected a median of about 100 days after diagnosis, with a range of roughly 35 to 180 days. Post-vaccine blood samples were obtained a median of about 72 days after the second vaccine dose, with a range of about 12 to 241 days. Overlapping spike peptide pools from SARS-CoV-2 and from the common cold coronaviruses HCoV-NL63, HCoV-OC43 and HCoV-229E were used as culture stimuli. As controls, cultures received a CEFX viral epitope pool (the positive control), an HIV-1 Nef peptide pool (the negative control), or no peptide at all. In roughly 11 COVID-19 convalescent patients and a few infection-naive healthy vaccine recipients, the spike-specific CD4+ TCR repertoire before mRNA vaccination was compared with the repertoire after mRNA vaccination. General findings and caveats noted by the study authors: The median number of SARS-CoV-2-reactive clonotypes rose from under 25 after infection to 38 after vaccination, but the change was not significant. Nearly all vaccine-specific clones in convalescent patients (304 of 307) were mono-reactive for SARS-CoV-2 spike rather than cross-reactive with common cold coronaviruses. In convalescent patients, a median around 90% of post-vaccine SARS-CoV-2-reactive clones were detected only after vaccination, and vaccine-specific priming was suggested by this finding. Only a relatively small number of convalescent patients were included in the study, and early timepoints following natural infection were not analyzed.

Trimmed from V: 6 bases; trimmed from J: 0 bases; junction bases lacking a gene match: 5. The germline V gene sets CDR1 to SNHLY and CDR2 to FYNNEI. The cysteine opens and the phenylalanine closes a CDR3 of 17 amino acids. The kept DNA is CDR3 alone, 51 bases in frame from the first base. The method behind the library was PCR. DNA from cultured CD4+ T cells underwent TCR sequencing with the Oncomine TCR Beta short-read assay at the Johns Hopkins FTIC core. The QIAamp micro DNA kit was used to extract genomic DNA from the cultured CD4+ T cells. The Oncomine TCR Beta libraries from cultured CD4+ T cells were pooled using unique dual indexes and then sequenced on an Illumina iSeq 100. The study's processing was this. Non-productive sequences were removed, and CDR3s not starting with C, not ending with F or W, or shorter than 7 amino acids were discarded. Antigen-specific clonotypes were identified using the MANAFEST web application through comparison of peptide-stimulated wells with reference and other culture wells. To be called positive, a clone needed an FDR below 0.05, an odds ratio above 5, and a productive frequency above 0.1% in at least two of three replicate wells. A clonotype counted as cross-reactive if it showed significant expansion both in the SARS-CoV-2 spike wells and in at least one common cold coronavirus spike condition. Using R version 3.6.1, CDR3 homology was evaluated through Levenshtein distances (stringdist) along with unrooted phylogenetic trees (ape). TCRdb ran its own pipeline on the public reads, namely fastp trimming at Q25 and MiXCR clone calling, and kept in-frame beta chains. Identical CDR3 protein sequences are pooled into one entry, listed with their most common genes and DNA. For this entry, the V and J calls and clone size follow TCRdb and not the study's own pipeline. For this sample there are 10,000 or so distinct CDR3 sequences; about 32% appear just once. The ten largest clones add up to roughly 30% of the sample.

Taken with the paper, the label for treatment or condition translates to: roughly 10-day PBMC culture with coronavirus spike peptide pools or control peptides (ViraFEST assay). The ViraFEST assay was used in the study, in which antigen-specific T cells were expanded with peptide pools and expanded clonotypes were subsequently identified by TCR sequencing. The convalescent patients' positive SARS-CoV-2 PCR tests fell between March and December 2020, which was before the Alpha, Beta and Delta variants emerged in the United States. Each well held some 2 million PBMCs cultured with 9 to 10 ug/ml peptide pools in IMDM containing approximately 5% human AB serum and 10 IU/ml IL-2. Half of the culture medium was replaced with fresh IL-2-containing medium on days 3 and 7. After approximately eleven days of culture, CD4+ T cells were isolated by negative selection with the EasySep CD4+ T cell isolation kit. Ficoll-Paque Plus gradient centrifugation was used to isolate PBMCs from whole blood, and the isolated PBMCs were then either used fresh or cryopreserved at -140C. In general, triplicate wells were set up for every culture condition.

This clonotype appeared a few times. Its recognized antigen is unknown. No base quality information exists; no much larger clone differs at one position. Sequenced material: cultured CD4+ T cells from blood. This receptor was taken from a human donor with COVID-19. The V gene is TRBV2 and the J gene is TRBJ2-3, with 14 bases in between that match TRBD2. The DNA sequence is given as TGTGCCAGCAGACGGACTAGCGGGGGGCTCAGCACAGATACGCAGTATTTT. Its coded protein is CASRRTSGGLSTDTQYF. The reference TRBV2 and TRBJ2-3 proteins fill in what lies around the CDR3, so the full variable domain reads EPEVTQTPSHQVTQMGQEVILRCVPISNHLYFYWYRQILGQKVEFLVSFYNNEISEKSEIFDDQFSVERPDGSNFTLKIRSTKLEDSAMYFCASRRTSGGLSTDTQYFGPGTRLTVL.